What follows are 21 T cell receptor beta chains derived from one specimen sequenced in a study of T cell responses to AZD1222 COVID-19 vaccine. The data were produced by immunoSEQ multiplex PCR, yet TCRdb's version contains in-frame clones alone and is incomplete. The sample holds 130,000 or so clones; approximately 93% are singletons and the top ten take 2.5% to 4%. Source: peripheral blood, taken on day 0 of AZD1222 vaccination. Receptors were obtained from an adult in good health.

The rearrangement uses TRBV28 and TRBJ1-2; 8 bases map to TRBD1. CDR1 is MDHEN, CDR2 SYDVKM, per germline. With 7 bases clipped from V and 4 bases from J, the junction kept 17 bases outside the gene matches. The CDR3 has 17 amino acids. CDR3: CASTPDRVSANIYGYTF. The CDR3 coding sequence is TGTGCCAGCACCCCGGACAGGGTTTCGGCCAACATCTATGGCTACACCTTC.

V gene TRBV3-1 (or the pseudogene TRBV3-2) combines with J gene TRBJ1-6, with TRBD1 identical over 8 bases. Per the germline V gene, CDR1 is LGHDT and CDR2 is YNNKEL (reference sequence). With V trimmed by 3 bases and J by 9 bases, 4 bases remained unmatched. The CDR3 has 14 amino acids. The CDR3 bases are TGTGCCAGCAGCCATGGGGACAGGCCTTCACCCCTCCACTTT. It encodes CASSHGDRPSPLHF.

In this sample, this clone turned up once. The chain has TRBV28 and TRBJ2-5; tentative D call: TRBD1 (6 bases). The CDR3 is 16 residues long. CDR1 and CDR2 from the germline V gene are MDHEN and SYDVKM. Trimming pared 5 bases from V and 3 bases from J, leaving 19 bases between. In DNA form, the CDR3 reads TGTGCCAGCAGTGCGACGGGTGAGGGGGTCGAAGAGACCCAGTACTTC. It codes for CASSATGEGVEETQYF. Complete variable domain (other parts from reference TRBV28 and TRBJ2-5): DVKVTQSSRYLVKRTGEKVFLECVQDMDHENMFWYRQDPGLGLRLIYFSYDVKMKEKGDIPEGYSVSREKKERFSLILESASTNQTSMYLCASSATGEGVEETQYFGPGTRLLVL.

The chain couples TRBV4-2 to TRBJ2-7; 8 bases line up with TRBD2. Germline CDR1 reads LGHNA; CDR2 reads YNFKEQ. CDR3 size: 15 residues. V dropped 1 base and J dropped 2; count of bases not matched to a gene: 4. The CDR3 loop is CASSQAAGEAYEQYF. In DNA, the CDR3 is TGTGCCAGCAGCCAAGCAGCGGGGGAAGCCTACGAGCAGTACTTC.

This clone was observed a few times. The genes are TRBV6-2 or TRBV6-3 and TRBJ2-1; 13 nucleotides align to TRBD2. J gave up 10 bases and V 5 bases, and 11 bases lay outside the gene matches. The CDR3 extends over 16 amino acids. Germline CDR1 reads MNHEY; CDR2 reads SVGEGT. The CDR3 DNA sequence: TGTGCCAGCAGTGGCCCCCGGACTAGCGGGAGTGGAGAGCAGTTCTTC. Encoded protein: CASSGPRTSGSGEQFF.

This clone was found a few times. The V and J genes are TRBV18 and TRBJ2-7; 10 bases fit TRBD2. The trim removed 3 bases at V and 4 bases at J, leaving 6 bases unmatched. The germline V gene has CDR1 KGHSH and CDR2 LQKENI. The CDR3 has 15 residues. The CDR3 loop reads CASSPEAGGPYEQYF. In DNA, the CDR3 is TGTGCCAGCTCACCGGAAGCGGGAGGGCCTTACGAGCAGTACTTC.

V usage is TRBV24-1 and J usage is TRBJ2-3; perhaps TRBD2 as D (7 bases). V was cut by 4 bases and J by 0 bases, with 10 bases left in between. In germline, CDR1 is KGHDR, CDR2 SFDVKD. This CDR3 contains 15 residues. CDR3 bases: TGTGCCACCAGTGAAGGGAGGGGGAGCACAGATACGCAGTATTTT. This encodes CATSEGRGSTDTQYF.

The genes are TRBV12-5 and TRBJ2-1; 8 nucleotides line up with TRBD2. Germline values: CDR1 LGHNT, CDR2 FRNRAP. Germline trimming cut 0 bases from V and 0 bases from J; bases unmatched to any gene: 16. CDR3 length: 21 amino acids. The CDR3 region has the DNA TGTGCTAGTGGTTTGGTCAAGCGGGAGTACACCCCCTCCAGCTCCTACAATGAGCAGTTCTTC. It codes for CASGLVKREYTPSSSYNEQFF.

The chain carries TRBV19 and TRBJ1-5, with a tentative D call TRBD1 (5 bases). V lost 5 bases and J 1 base, leaving 9 bases between the germline ends. CDR1 LNHDA and CDR2 SQIVND come from the germline V gene (reference sequence). The CDR3 is 14 amino acids. CDR3 sequence (DNA): TGTGCCAGTAGTTTAGGACACAGCAATCAGCCCCAGCATTTT. Protein product: CASSLGHSNQPQHF.

This chain connects TRBV10-3 to TRBJ1-2; D remains ambiguous. Trimming shortened V by 2 bases and J by 8 bases, and 9 bases separated the two germline ends. Per the germline V gene, CDR1 is ENHRY and CDR2 is SYGVKD. The CDR3 extends over 12 amino acids. The CDR3 DNA is TGTGCCATCAGTGAGGAGGGAGGCGGCTACACCTTC. Translation gives CAISEEGGGYTF.

This CDR3 reads CASSPGGPDTQYF. CDR3 bases: TGTGCCAGCAGCCCGGGGGGGCCAGATACGCAGTATTTT. This chain joins TRBV7-3 and TRBJ2-3; 8 bases line up with TRBD2. The V and J ends lost 5 bases and 4 bases, in that order; junction bases with no gene match: 2. This CDR3 comprises 13 residues. The germline V gene encodes CDR1 SGHTA and CDR2 FQGTGA.

The rearrangement links TRBV9 to TRBJ1-1; no clear D gene. The CDR3 sequence is 16 residues long. From germline, CDR1 is SGDLS and CDR2 YYNGEE. Deletions cut 4 bases from V and 0 bases from J, with 16 bases between. CDR3 sequence (DNA): TGTGCCAGCAGCCTCCGTGGCGGGGTCCTGAACACTGAAGCTTTCTTT. Protein: CASSLRGGVLNTEAFF.

The chain carries TRBV6-5 and TRBJ2-3; weak D call: TRBD2 (5 bases). V dropped 7 bases and J dropped 0 bases, with 11 bases sitting between them. Germline V gene lookup returns CDR1 MNHEY and CDR2 SVGAGI. The CDR3 consists of 14 residues. The CDR3 nucleotides are TGTGCCAGCACACTGGACTCAAGCACAGATACGCAGTATTTT. Amino acid sequence: CASTLDSSTDTQYF.

The chain joins TRBV19 to TRBJ2-5; the D is unclear. CDR1 is LNHDA, CDR2 SQIVND, per germline (reference sequence). This CDR3 comprises 13 residues. V lost 3 bases and J 5 bases, leaving 10 bases between the germline ends. CDR3 DNA: TGTGCCAGTAGTATTCGGCCAGTGGAGACCCAGTACTTC. Translation: CASSIRPVETQYF.

J is TRBJ2-7 and V is TRBV18, with D perhaps TRBD1 (5 bases). This CDR3 spans 14 amino acids. CDR1 is KGHSH, CDR2 LQKENI, per germline. The V end lost 5 bases, the J end lost 0 bases, and 11 bases lay between the germline ends. This CDR3 is CASSKDTSSYEQYF. CDR3 bases: TGTGCCAGCTCAAAGGACACAAGCTCCTACGAGCAGTACTTC.

This clone was seen once. The chain couples TRBV30 to TRBJ1-6; D call uncertain. In germline, CDR1 is GTSNPN, CDR2 SVGIG (reference sequence). CDR3 length: 17 amino acids. Trimming cost V 0 bases and J 0 bases, with 12 bases left between them. The CDR3, as DNA: TGTGCCTGGAGTGTAGGCAGGTCGAGCTCCTATAATTCACCCCTCCACTTT. Residues: CAWSVGRSSSYNSPLHF.

The rearrangement links TRBV11-2 to TRBJ1-1; tentatively, D is TRBD1 (5 bases). Trimming left V 4 bases short and J 4 bases short, with 13 bases between. Germline V gene sequence: CDR1 SGHAT, CDR2 FQNNGV. The CDR3 covers 14 residues. CDR3 DNA: TGTGCCAGCAGCTCCTATTCGGGGACCACTGAAGCTTTCTTT. Translated: CASSSYSGTTEAFF.

Only one count was recorded for this clone. V usage is TRBV11-2 and J usage is TRBJ1-3, with D perhaps matching TRBD1 (6 bases). The CDR3 has 15 residues. Trimming pared 5 bases from V and 4 bases from J, leaving 15 bases between. CDR1 and CDR2 from the germline V gene are SGHAT and FQNNGV. The CDR3 region is CASSQMGARGNTIYF. The CDR3 coding sequence is TGTGCCAGCAGCCAAATGGGGGCGCGGGGAAACACCATATATTTT.

The chain has TRBV19 and TRBJ1-2; D gene ambiguous. Germline CDR1 reads LNHDA; CDR2 reads SQIVND (reference sequence). V dropped 7 bases and J dropped 4 bases, with 16 bases sitting between them. The CDR3 sequence is 14 residues long. CDR3 sequence (DNA): TGTGCCAGTACCGACCCGACTCTCCCCTATGGCTACACCTTC. This sequence encodes CASTDPTLPYGYTF.

The chain uses TRBV7-3 and TRBJ2-1, with a tentative D call TRBD2 (6 bases). The CDR3 is made up of 15 amino acids. V lost 0 bases and J 2 bases, leaving 8 bases between the germline ends. Germline CDR1 and CDR2: SGHTA and FQGTGA. The CDR3 protein is CASSLTREPYNEQFF. The CDR3 region has the DNA TGTGCCAGCAGCTTAACGCGGGAACCCTACAATGAGCAGTTCTTC.

This chain uses TRBV3-1 (or the pseudogene TRBV3-2) with TRBJ1-1; D uncertain. The germline V gene has CDR1 LGHDT and CDR2 YNNKEL (reference sequence). The CDR3 runs 13 residues. V gave up 1 base and J gave up 4 bases, with 7 bases separating them. DNA for the CDR3: TGTGCCAGCAGCCAAGTGCTGGGCACTGAAGCTTTCTTT. Amino acids: CASSQVLGTEAFF.